This T cell receptor beta chain appears in the sequencing data of a study of CD8 T cells in Susac syndrome. Random-hexamer reverse transcription was applied to about 0.45 to 1 ug RNA. TCRdb reprocessed the immunoSEQ multiplex PCR reads via MiXCR and lists one record per CDR3 protein. This sample has 74,000 or so distinct CDR3 sequences, with 85% to 95% found just once. V lost 5 bases to trimming and J lost 2 bases, with 10 bases between them. Looked up from germline, CDR1 is SEHNR and CDR2 is FQNEAQ (reference sequence). This CDR3 is built from 15 residues. This chain joins TRBV7-9 and TRBJ2-6; D tentatively reads TRBD1 or TRBD2 (5 bases each). The TCR was taken from a human donor with Susac syndrome. The sample comprised CD4+ T cells from PBMCs. Here the CDR3 DNA reads TGTGCCAGCAGCCCCTGGGGGACTGGGGCCAACGTCCTGACTTTC. Amino acids: CASSPWGTGANVLTF.